These 22 T cell receptor beta chains share one sample of origin, sequenced in a study of CD8+CD57+ T cells in acquired aplastic anemia. It was genomic DNA that served as the template for profiling TCR beta VDJ and CDR3. One entry per CDR3 protein, called by TCRdb with MiXCR from the reads. The sample holds tens of thousands of distinct CDR3 sequences, about half seen once. The sequenced sample was sorted CD4+, CD8+, or CD8+CD57+ T cells (not recorded which) from PBMCs. The receptors stem from a human donor in good health, serving as a control.

This clonotype was seen repeatedly, ten times or more. V gene TRBV29-1 combines with J gene TRBJ2-7, with TRBD1 matching 12 bases. V lost 7 bases and J lost 4; bases outside the gene matches: 11. This CDR3 region has 15 residues. Germline-derived CDR1 and CDR2 are SQVTM and ANQGSEA. CDR3 sequence (DNA): TGCAGCGCATCGGGAGGGGACAGGGGGCTGTACGAGCAGTACTTC. It specifies CSASGGDRGLYEQYF.

J is TRBJ2-2 and V is TRBV2; the D call may be TRBD1 or TRBD2 (5 bases each). CDR1 and CDR2 (germline): SNHLY, FYNNEI. The CDR3 has 13 residues. Trimming shortened V by 6 bases and J by 9 bases, and 14 bases separated the two germline ends. CDR3 protein: CASRGTGLRELFF. The CDR3 nucleotides read TGTGCCAGCAGGGGGACGGGCCTCAGGGAGCTGTTTTTT.

This clonotype has a count of ten or more. The chain employs TRBV6-4 and TRBJ2-2, with D hard to call. Germline V gene data show CDR1 as MRHNA and CDR2 as SNTAGT. This CDR3 is 12 amino acids long. V was shortened by 5 bases and J by 3 bases, with 4 bases between the two germline ends. CDR3 DNA sequence: TGTGCCAGCAGTCAGGACACCGGGGAGCTGTTTTTT. This gives the protein CASSQDTGELFF.

A few counts support this clonotype. The J gene is TRBJ1-2, the V gene TRBV2; D might be TRBD1 (5 bases). V was pared by 5 bases and J by 8 bases, with 15 bases between. Germline-derived CDR1 and CDR2 are SNHLY and FYNNEI. The CDR3 is 13 residues long. The CDR3 DNA is TGTGCCAGCAGTCTCGAGACAGCTGAAGGCTACACCTTC. The encoded protein is CASSLETAEGYTF.

This clonotype occurred many times. This sequence joins TRBV9 and TRBJ1-3; D not certain. Trimming removed 0 bases from V and 7 bases from J, with 5 bases in between. The CDR3 spans 12 residues. The germline CDR1 and CDR2 sequences are SGDLS and YYNGEE. This CDR3 reads CASSVAGNTIYF. CDR3 bases: TGTGCCAGCAGCGTAGCCGGGAACACCATATATTTT.

V gene TRBV25-1 combines with J gene TRBJ2-3; D may correspond to TRBD1 or TRBD2 (5 bases each). Germline CDR1 and CDR2: MGHDK and SYGVNS. Trimming took 5 bases from V and 5 from J, leaving 17 bases between them. CDR3 size: 15 residues. The CDR3 sequence is CASSLEWGFGDTQYF. CDR3 in DNA: TGTGCCAGCAGTCTCGAGTGGGGGTTTGGAGATACGCAGTATTTT. Drawing the rest from reference TRBV25-1 and TRBJ2-3, the complete variable domain is EADIYQTPRYLVIGTGKKITLECSQTMGHDKMYWYQQDPGMELHLIHYSYGVNSTEKGDLSSESTVSRIRTEHFPLTLESARPSHTSQYLCASSLEWGFGDTQYFGPGTRLTVL.

The chain couples TRBV29-1 to TRBJ2-6; D not resolved. The germline V gene has CDR1 SQVTM and CDR2 ANQGSEA. The CDR3 has 15 amino acids. V was trimmed by 4 bases and J by 2 bases, leaving 12 bases between them. The CDR3 sequence: CSVVGGLAGANVLTF. The CDR3, as DNA: TGCAGCGTTGTAGGTGGCTTAGCTGGGGCCAACGTCCTGACTTTC. The whole variable domain, remainder taken from reference TRBV29-1 and TRBJ2-6, is SAVISQKPSRDICQRGTSLTIQCQVDSQVTMMFWYRQQPGQSLTLIATANQGSEATYESGFVIDKFPISRPNLTFSTLTVSNMSPEDSSIYLCSVVGGLAGANVLTFGAGSRLTVL.

The sample holds a few counts of this clonotype. The chain carries TRBV12-3 or TRBV12-4 and TRBJ1-2; D possibly corresponds to TRBD1 (6 bases). V was shortened by 3 bases and J by 4 bases, with 12 bases between the two germline ends. The CDR3 is 14 residues long. The CDR3 spells CASSLGADVYGYTF. DNA for the CDR3: TGTGCCAGCAGTTTGGGGGCAGACGTCTATGGCTACACCTTC.

V and J are TRBV25-1 and TRBJ1-6; 7 positions match TRBD1. V dropped 6 bases and J dropped 7; count of bases not matched to a gene: 9. The CDR3 runs to 15 residues. CDR1 is MGHDK and CDR2 is SYGVNS in the germline V gene. In nucleotides, the CDR3 is TGTGCCAGCAGCCAAGAACCGACAGGGAATTCACCCCTCCACTTT. Translated: CASSQEPTGNSPLHF.

This sequence joins TRBV7-3 and TRBJ2-5; maybe TRBD1 (6 bases). The J call is doubtful: the DNA matches TRBJ2-7 better. Looked up from germline, CDR1 is SGHTA and CDR2 is FQGTGA. CDR3 length: 16 amino acids. CDR3 loop: CASSLGGGLSSYEQYF. The CDR3 DNA is TGTGCCAGCAGCTTAGGTGGGGGCCTTAGCTCCTACGAGCAGTACTTC.

This clonotype was seen a few times. At one of its ends the junction is not consistent with the germline gene, which may arise from a read error. The chain couples TRBV10-2 to TRBJ1-5, with TRBD1 matching 8 bases. Germline CDR1 and CDR2: WSHSY and SAAADI. The CDR3 runs 15 residues. CDR3 sequence (DNA): TGTGCCAGCAGCCTACAGGGGGGGGGCAATCAGCCCCAGCATTTT. Translating it yields CASSLQGGGNQPQHF.

This clonotype was seen a handful of times. This chain connects TRBV19 to TRBJ2-3; the D gene is possibly TRBD2 (5 bases). V lost 5 bases and J lost 4, with 13 bases in between. The CDR3 length is 14 residues. Germline V gene lookup returns CDR1 LNHDA and CDR2 SQIVND (reference sequence). The CDR3 DNA reads as TGTGCCAGTAGTTTCGGACTTCCCCCAGATACGCAGTATTTT. Its translation: CASSFGLPPDTQYF. Based on the CDR3 plus reference TRBV19 and TRBJ2-3, the full variable domain is DGGITQSPKYLFRKEGQNVTLSCEQNLNHDAMYWYRQDPGQGLRLIYYSQIVNDFQKGDIAEGYSVSREKKESFPLTVTSAQKNPTAFYLCASSFGLPPDTQYFGPGTRLTVL.

About this clonotype itself: Its ends do not fully match the called genes, so a read error is possible. The chain employs TRBV24-1 and TRBJ1-2; possible D gene TRBD1, 5 bases. Germline V CDR1 and CDR2: KGHDR, SFDVKD. The CDR3 runs 12 residues. DNA for the CDR3: TGCGCCGCCAGTGAGTCAGGGTTCGGCTACACCTTC. Translation gives CAASESGFGYTF.

With respect to this clonotype: This CDR3 fails to terminate in the conserved phenylalanine or tryptophan, so it likely reflects a read error. The chain joins TRBV12-5 to TRBJ1-6; unclear D gene. Germline V CDR1 and CDR2: LGHNT, FRNRAP. The V gene lost 1 base and the J gene lost 8 bases, with 3 bases spanning the gap. The CDR3 covers 12 residues. As DNA, the CDR3 is TGTGCTAGTGGTTTGGAGTATTCACCCCTCCACCTT. Amino acid sequence: CASGLEYSPLHL.

The chain employs TRBV19 and TRBJ1-6; D call uncertain. Trimming removed 5 bases at V and 11 bases at J, with 16 bases between. Germline CDR1 LNHDA, CDR2 SQIVND (reference sequence). The CDR3 is 14 residues long. Here the CDR3 DNA reads TGTGCCAGTAGTGCCACCTCTAGTCGGACACCCCTCCACTTT. As protein: CASSATSSRTPLHF.

This clonotype occurred once. V usage is TRBV9 and J usage is TRBJ2-7, with a tentative D call TRBD1 (5 bases). Germline CDR1 SGDLS, CDR2 YYNGEE. The germline V and J ends were trimmed by 0 bases and 2 bases, with 12 bases remaining between them. The CDR3 is made up of 15 amino acids. CDR3 region: CASSVEGPGPYEQYF. The DNA of the CDR3 is TGTGCCAGCAGCGTAGAGGGGCCAGGTCCCTACGAGCAGTACTTC.

This clonotype was picked up a small number of times. The CDR3 DNA reads as TGTGCCAGCGGCCAGGGGACAGGGAATCAGCCCCAGCATTTT. Translated, it gives CASGQGTGNQPQHF. This chain uses TRBV27 with TRBJ1-5; 9 nucleotides line up with TRBD1. Looked up from germline, CDR1 is MNHEY and CDR2 is SMNVEV (reference sequence). There are 14 residues in the CDR3. Trimming took 8 bases from V and 4 from J; bases not matched to a gene: 6.

This clonotype was counted ten times or more. This chain links TRBV9 with TRBJ2-7; 8 nucleotides line up with TRBD1. The germline V gene has CDR1 SGDLS and CDR2 YYNGEE. J was trimmed by 3 bases and V by 0 bases; bases with no gene match: 2. This CDR3 is built from 14 residues. CDR3 coding DNA: TGTGCCAGCAGCGTAGGACAGGGGTACTACGAGCAGTACTTC. This codes for CASSVGQGYYEQYF.

The chain is built from TRBV10-1 and TRBJ1-6, with 7 bases that match TRBD1. This CDR3 has 13 amino acids. Germline V lookup: CDR1 WNHNN, CDR2 SYGVQD (reference sequence). The junction had 8 bases not matched to a gene; V was cut back by 5 bases and J by 13 bases. DNA of the CDR3: TGCGCCAGCAGTAGGGACAGCGGTTATCCCCTCCACTTT. Protein: CASSRDSGYPLHF.

This clonotype was seen many times. The rearrangement joins TRBV24-1 to TRBJ2-1, with D possibly matching TRBD2 (5 bases). In germline, CDR1 is KGHDR, CDR2 SFDVKD. CDR3 length: 16 residues. V lost 5 bases to trimming and J lost 4 bases, with 17 bases between them. The DNA of the CDR3 is TGTGCCACCAGTGGGAGGAGAGGATTAGGATACAATGAGCAGTTCTTC. Residues: CATSGRRGLGYNEQFF.

The rearrangement uses TRBV29-1 and TRBJ1-2; TRBD1 aligns across 7 bases. Germline CDR1 and CDR2: SQVTM and ANQGSEA. The ends lost 4 bases at V and 5 bases at J; junction bases unmatched: 7. The CDR3 is made up of 13 amino acids. The CDR3, as DNA: TGCAGCGTTGTGGCAGGGGGTCAGTATGGCTACACCTTC. It translates to CSVVAGGQYGYTF. Full variable domain (remainder filled in from reference TRBV29-1 and TRBJ1-2): SAVISQKPSRDICQRGTSLTIQCQVDSQVTMMFWYRQQPGQSLTLIATANQGSEATYESGFVIDKFPISRPNLTFSTLTVSNMSPEDSSIYLCSVVAGGQYGYTFGSGTRLTVV.

Many counts were recorded for this clonotype. The chain links TRBV6-1 to TRBJ2-2; D not resolved. The CDR3 length is 13 residues. With 3 bases removed from V and 6 bases from J, the gap between germline ends came to 8 bases. Germline V gene data show CDR1 as MNHNS and CDR2 as SASEGT. This CDR3 is CASSERDAGELFF. CDR3 nucleotide sequence: TGTGCCAGCAGTGAGAGAGATGCCGGGGAGCTGTTTTTT.